This T cell receptor (beta chain) was observed in a study of blood T cell repertoires in COVID-19. Study-level information: Nucleic acid was either cDNA or gDNA, and it came from T cells, B-cell-depleted T cells, or PBMCs.

The repertoire was sequenced with immunoSEQ multiplex PCR; TCRdb's copy has only in-frame clones and lacks some. The sample lists some 100,000 clones, about 89% occurring once. CDR1 and CDR2 from the germline V gene are SQVTM and ANQGSEA. The CDR3 loop spans 13 amino acids. Trimming removed 2 bases from V and 0 bases from J, with 7 bases in between. This TCR derives from a man in his forties or fifties with acute or convalescent COVID-19. Source material: peripheral blood. The V gene is TRBV29-1, the J gene TRBJ1-2; D remains ambiguous. The CDR3 bases are TGCAGCGTTGAAAATCCCTCTAACTATGGCTACACCTTC. It codes for CSVENPSNYGYTF.